The 8 T cell receptor beta chains listed next were all sequenced from one sample in a study of blood T cell repertoires in COVID-19. Clones were sequenced by immunoSEQ multiplex PCR, and TCRdb holds only the in-frame ones, with some missing. This table holds roughly 500,000 clones, roughly 88% found once. The sequenced sample was PBMCs or T cells enriched from blood (not recorded which). The receptors come from a woman between 40 and 55 years old who had recovered from COVID-19.

This chain uses TRBV7-2 with TRBJ1-5; 7 bases are shared with TRBD1. V lost 0 bases to trimming and J lost 4 bases; unmatched junction nucleotides: 3. Germline lookup yields CDR1 SGHTA and CDR2 FQGNSA. CDR3 size: 15 residues. This CDR3 reads CASSLAGGRNQPQHF. The CDR3 DNA sequence: TGTGCCAGCAGCTTAGCAGGGGGCAGGAATCAGCCCCAGCATTTT.

Only a few counts were recorded for this clone. The V call is TRBV19, the J call TRBJ2-1; 10 bases fit TRBD2. The CDR3 has 14 residues. The ends lost 9 bases at V and 4 bases at J; junction bases unmatched: 6. Per germline, CDR1 LNHDA and CDR2 SQIVND (reference sequence). CDR3 sequence: CASRSGRKYNEQFF. In DNA, the CDR3 is TGTGCCAGCCGTAGCGGGAGGAAATACAATGAGCAGTTCTTC.

The V and J genes are TRBV11-2 and TRBJ2-7; D ambiguous. The germline V gene has CDR1 SGHAT and CDR2 FQNNGV. This CDR3 comprises 14 residues. Trimming stripped 2 bases from V and 7 bases from J, with 15 bases between. Here the CDR3 DNA reads TGTGCCAGCAGCTTACCTCTGGGCCTTGGTGAGCAGTACTTC. Amino acids: CASSLPLGLGEQYF. Complete variable domain (other parts from reference TRBV11-2 and TRBJ2-7): EAGVAQSPRYKIIEKRQSVAFWCNPISGHATLYWYQQILGQGPKLLIQFQNNGVVDDSQLPKDRFSAERLKGVDSTLKIQPAKLEDSAVYLCASSLPLGLGEQYFGPGTRLTVT.

The chain carries TRBV11-2 and TRBJ2-7; 9 bases map to TRBD2. V lost 4 bases, J lost 4 bases, and 5 bases stayed unmatched. The CDR3 covers 14 residues. Germline values: CDR1 SGHAT, CDR2 FQNNGV. The CDR3 DNA sequence: TGTGCCAGCAGCTCGAGCGGGGGGATATACGAGCAGTACTTC. It is translated as CASSSSGGIYEQYF.

This clone is a singleton in its sample. In DNA form, the CDR3 reads TGTGCCAGCAGCAGGACTAGCGGGAGCCAGTACTTC. It yields the protein CASSRTSGSQYF. The chain carries TRBV28 and TRBJ2-7; 13 bases are shared with TRBD2. The CDR3 has 12 residues. The germline V gene encodes CDR1 MDHEN and CDR2 SYDVKM. After removal of 6 bases from V and 10 bases from J, the junction contained 3 bases not matched to a gene. Full variable domain (rest looked up from reference TRBV28 and TRBJ2-7): DVKVTQSSRYLVKRTGEKVFLECVQDMDHENMFWYRQDPGLGLRLIYFSYDVKMKEKGDIPEGYSVSREKKERFSLILESASTNQTSMYLCASSRTSGSQYFGPGTRLTVT.

The J gene is TRBJ2-2, the V gene TRBV19, with 7 positions matching TRBD1. CDR3 length equals 14 residues. Germline V gene data show CDR1 as LNHDA and CDR2 as SQIVND (reference sequence). The ends lost 6 bases at V and 3 bases at J; junction bases unmatched: 4. The CDR3 reads CASSTGQYTGELFF. In DNA form, the CDR3 reads TGTGCCAGTAGCACGGGACAGTACACCGGGGAGCTGTTTTTT.

V is TRBV11-3 and J is TRBJ2-3; TRBD1 matches at 7 bases. The length of the CDR3 is 15 residues. V lost 5 bases, J lost 4 bases, and 9 bases stayed unmatched. Germline loops: CDR1 SGHNT, CDR2 YENEEA. The CDR3 protein is CASSLGQYVSDTQYF. The CDR3 DNA sequence: TGTGCCAGCAGCCTGGGACAGTATGTGTCAGATACGCAGTATTTT.

This clone was seen just once. The gene calls are TRBV5-1 and TRBJ2-2; 7 bases align to TRBD1. Germline V gene data show CDR1 as SGHRS and CDR2 as YFSETQ. J was trimmed by 2 bases and V by 2 bases; bases with no gene match: 6. CDR3 length equals 16 residues. CDR3 sequence: CASSFSGTANTGELFF. DNA for the CDR3: TGCGCCAGCAGCTTTTCCGGGACAGCCAACACCGGGGAGCTGTTTTTT.